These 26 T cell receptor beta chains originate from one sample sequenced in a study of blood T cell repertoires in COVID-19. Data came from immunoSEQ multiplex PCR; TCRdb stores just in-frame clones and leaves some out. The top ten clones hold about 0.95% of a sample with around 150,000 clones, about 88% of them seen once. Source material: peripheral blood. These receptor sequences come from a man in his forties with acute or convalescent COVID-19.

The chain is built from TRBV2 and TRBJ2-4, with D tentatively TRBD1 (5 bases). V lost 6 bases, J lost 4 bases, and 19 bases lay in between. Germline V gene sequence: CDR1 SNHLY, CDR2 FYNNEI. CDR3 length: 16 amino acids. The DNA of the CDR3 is TGTGCCAGCAGGGGAAGGGGTGGTGCAGTAAAAAACATTCAGTACTTC. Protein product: CASRGRGGAVKNIQYF. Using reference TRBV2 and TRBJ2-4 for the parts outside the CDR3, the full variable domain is EPEVTQTPSHQVTQMGQEVILRCVPISNHLYFYWYRQILGQKVEFLVSFYNNEISEKSEIFDDQFSVERPDGSNFTLKIRSTKLEDSAMYFCASRGRGGAVKNIQYFGAGTRLSVL.

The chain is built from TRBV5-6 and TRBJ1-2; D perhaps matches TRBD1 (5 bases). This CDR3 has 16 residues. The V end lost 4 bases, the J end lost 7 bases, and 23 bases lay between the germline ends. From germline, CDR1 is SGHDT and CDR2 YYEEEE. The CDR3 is CASSHPEGARVGGYTF. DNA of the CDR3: TGTGCCAGCAGCCACCCCGAAGGGGCGAGAGTCGGTGGCTACACCTTC.

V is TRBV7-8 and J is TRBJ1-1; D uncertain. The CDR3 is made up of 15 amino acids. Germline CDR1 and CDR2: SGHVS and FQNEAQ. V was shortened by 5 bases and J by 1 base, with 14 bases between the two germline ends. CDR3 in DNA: TGTGCCAGCAGCCGCCGACAAGGTACGAACACTGAAGCTTTCTTT. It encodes CASSRRQGTNTEAFF.

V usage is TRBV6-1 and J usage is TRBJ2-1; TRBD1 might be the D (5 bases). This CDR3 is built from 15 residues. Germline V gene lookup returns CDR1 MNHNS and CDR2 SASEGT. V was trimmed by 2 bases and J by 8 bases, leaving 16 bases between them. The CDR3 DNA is TGTGCCAGCAGTGAATCTCAGGGTCCCCCCTATGAGCAGTTCTTC. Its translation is CASSESQGPPYEQFF.

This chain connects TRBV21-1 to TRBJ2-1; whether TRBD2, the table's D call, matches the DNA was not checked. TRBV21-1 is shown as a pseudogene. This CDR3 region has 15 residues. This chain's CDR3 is CASSVRDCIDNEQFF. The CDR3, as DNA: TGTGCCAGCAGCGTGCGGGACTGCATTGACAATGAGCAGTTCTTC.

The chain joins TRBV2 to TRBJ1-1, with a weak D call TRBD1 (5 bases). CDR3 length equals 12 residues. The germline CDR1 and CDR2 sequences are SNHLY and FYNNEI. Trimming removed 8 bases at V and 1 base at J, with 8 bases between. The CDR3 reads CASWDWNTEAFF. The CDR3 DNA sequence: TGTGCCAGCTGGGACTGGAACACTGAAGCTTTCTTT. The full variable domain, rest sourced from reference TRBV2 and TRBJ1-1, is EPEVTQTPSHQVTQMGQEVILRCVPISNHLYFYWYRQILGQKVEFLVSFYNNEISEKSEIFDDQFSVERPDGSNFTLKIRSTKLEDSAMYFCASWDWNTEAFFGQGTRLTVV.

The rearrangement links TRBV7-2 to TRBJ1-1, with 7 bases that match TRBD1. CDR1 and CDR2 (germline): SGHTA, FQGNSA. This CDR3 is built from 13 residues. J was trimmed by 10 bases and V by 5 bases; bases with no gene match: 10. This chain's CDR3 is CASSRGGVFGAFF. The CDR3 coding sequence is TGTGCCAGCAGCAGAGGGGGCGTTTTCGGAGCTTTCTTT.

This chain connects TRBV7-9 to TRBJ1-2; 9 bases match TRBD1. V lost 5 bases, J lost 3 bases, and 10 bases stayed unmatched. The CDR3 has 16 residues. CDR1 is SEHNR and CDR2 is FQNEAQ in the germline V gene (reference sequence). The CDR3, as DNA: TGTGCCAGCAGCACCCGGACAGGGGAGGACTACTATGGCTACACCTTC. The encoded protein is CASSTRTGEDYYGYTF.

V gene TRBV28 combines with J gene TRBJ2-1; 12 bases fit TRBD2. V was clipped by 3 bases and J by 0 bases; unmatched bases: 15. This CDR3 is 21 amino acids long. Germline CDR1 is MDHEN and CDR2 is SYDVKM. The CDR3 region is CASSFSLSWTSGVISYNEQFF. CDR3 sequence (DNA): TGTGCCAGCAGTTTCTCCCTATCCTGGACTAGCGGGGTTATCTCCTACAATGAGCAGTTCTTC.

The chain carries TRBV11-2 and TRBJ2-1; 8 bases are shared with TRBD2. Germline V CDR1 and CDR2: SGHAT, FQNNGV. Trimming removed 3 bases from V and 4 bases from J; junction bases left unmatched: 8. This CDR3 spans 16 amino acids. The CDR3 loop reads CASSFIAGGYYNEQFF. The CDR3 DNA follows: TGTGCCAGCAGCTTTATTGCGGGGGGCTATTACAATGAGCAGTTCTTC. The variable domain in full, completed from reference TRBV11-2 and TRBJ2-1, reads EAGVAQSPRYKIIEKRQSVAFWCNPISGHATLYWYQQILGQGPKLLIQFQNNGVVDDSQLPKDRFSAERLKGVDSTLKIQPAKLEDSAVYLCASSFIAGGYYNEQFFGPGTRLTVL.

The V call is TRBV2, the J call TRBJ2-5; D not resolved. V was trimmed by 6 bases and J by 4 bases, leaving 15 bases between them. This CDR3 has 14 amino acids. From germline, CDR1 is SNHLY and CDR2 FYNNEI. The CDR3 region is CASSQSQVVETQYF. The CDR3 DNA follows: TGTGCCAGCAGCCAATCGCAGGTTGTAGAGACCCAGTACTTC.

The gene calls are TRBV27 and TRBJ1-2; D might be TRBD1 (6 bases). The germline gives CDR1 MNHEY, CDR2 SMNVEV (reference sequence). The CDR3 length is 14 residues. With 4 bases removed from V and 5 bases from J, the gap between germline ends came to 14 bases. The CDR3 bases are TGTGCCAGCAGTTCCCCAGACAGGACTTATGGCTACACCTTC. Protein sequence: CASSSPDRTYGYTF.

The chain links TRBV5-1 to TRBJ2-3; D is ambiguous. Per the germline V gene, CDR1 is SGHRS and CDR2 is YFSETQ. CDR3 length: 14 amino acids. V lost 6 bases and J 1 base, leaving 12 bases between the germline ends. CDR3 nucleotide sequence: TGCGCCAGCACCCGCACCGCGGGCACAGATACGCAGTATTTT. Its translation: CASTRTAGTDTQYF.

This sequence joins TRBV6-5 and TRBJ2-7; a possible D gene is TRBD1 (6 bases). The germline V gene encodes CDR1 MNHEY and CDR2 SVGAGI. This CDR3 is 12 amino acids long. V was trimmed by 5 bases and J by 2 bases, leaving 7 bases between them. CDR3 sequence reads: CASSQGPYEQYF. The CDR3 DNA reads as TGTGCCAGCAGTCAGGGGCCCTACGAGCAGTACTTC.

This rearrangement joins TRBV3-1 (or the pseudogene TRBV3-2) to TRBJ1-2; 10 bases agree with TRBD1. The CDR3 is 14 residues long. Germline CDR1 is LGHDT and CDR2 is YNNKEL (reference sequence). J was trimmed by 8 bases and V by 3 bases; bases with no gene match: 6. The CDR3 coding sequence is TGTGCCAGCAGCCATACCGGGACAGGGGCGGGCTACACCTTC. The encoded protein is CASSHTGTGAGYTF.

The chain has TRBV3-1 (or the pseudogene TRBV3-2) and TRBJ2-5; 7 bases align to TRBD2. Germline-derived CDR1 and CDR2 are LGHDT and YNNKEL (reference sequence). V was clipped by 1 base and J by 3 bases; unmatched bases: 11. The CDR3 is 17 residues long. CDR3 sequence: CASSQGEGRKFKETQYF. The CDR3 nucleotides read TGTGCCAGCAGCCAAGGGGAGGGACGGAAATTTAAAGAGACCCAGTACTTC.

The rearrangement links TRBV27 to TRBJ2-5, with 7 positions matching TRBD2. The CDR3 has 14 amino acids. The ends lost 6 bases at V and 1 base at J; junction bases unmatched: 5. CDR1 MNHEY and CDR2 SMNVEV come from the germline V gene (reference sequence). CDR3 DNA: TGTGCCAGCAGCTCCCAGCGGGGCCAAGAGACCCAGTACTTC. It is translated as CASSSQRGQETQYF.

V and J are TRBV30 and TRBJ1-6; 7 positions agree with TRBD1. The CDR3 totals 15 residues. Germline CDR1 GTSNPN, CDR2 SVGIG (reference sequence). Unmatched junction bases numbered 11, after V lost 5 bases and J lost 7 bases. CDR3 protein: CAWGRQGKGNSPLHF. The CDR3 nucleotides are TGTGCCTGGGGGAGACAGGGAAAGGGCAATTCACCCCTCCACTTT.

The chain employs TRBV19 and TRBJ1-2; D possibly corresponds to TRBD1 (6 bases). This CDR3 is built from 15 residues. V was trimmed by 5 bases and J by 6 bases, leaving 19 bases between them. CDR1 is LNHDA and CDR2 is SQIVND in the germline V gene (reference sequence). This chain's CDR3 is CASSSAVRGGDGYTF. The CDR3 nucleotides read TGTGCCAGTAGTTCAGCCGTCCGAGGGGGGGATGGCTACACCTTC.

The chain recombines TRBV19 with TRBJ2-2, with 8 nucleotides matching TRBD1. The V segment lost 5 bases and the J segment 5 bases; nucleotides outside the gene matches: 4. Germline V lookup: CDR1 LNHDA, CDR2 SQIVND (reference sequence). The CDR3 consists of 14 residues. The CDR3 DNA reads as TGTGCCAGTAGTGCGACAGGGGAAACCGGGGAGCTGTTTTTT. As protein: CASSATGETGELFF.

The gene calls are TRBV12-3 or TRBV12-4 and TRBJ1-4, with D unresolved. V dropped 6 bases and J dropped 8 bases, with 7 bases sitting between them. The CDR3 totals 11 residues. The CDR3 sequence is CASRRGEKLFF. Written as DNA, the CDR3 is TGTGCCAGCAGGAGAGGCGAAAAACTGTTTTTT.

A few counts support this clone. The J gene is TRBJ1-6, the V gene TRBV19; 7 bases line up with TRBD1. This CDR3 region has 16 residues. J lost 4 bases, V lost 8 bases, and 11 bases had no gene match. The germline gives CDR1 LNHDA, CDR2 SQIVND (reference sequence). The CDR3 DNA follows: TGTGCCAGTTCTTACTTACCGGGACAGTATAATTCACCCCTCCACTTT. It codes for CASSYLPGQYNSPLHF.

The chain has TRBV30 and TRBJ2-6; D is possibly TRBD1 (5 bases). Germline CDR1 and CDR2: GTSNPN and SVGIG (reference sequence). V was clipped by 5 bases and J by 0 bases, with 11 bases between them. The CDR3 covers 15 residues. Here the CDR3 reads CAWETGHSGANVLTF. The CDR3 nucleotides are TGTGCCTGGGAAACAGGCCACTCTGGGGCCAACGTCCTGACTTTC.

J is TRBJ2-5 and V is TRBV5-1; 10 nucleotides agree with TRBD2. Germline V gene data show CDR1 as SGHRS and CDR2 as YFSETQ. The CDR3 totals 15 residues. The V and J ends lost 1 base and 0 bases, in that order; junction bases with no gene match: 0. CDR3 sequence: CASSLLAGDQETQYF. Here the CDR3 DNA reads TGCGCCAGCAGCTTGCTAGCGGGGGACCAAGAGACCCAGTACTTC.

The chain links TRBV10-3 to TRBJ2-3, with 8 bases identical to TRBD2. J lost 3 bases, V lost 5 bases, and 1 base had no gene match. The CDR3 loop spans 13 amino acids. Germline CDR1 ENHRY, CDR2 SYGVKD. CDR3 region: CAISSGGTDTQYF. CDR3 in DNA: TGTGCCATCAGTAGCGGGGGAACAGATACGCAGTATTTT.

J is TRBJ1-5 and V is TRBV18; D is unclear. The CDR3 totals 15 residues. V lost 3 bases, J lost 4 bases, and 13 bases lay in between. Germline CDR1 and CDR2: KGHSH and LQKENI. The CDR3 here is CASSPIDSTNQPQHF. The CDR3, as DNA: TGTGCCAGCTCACCCATAGACTCGACTAATCAGCCCCAGCATTTT.